This T cell receptor (beta chain) was profiled in a study of blood T cell repertoires in COVID-19. Overall study context: Samples of COVID-19 (acute and convalescent) were obtained from the United States, Italy and Spain. The cDNA or gDNA used as material had been derived from T cells, B-cell-depleted T cells, or PBMCs.

This CDR3 contains 16 residues. V was pared by 4 bases and J by 5 bases, with 11 bases of the junction left unmatched. Germline-derived CDR1 and CDR2 are LNHNV and YYDKDF (reference sequence). Per the authors' pipeline: Estimated nucleated cell counts came from reference gene primer amplification. Here immunoSEQ multiplex PCR was the method, and the copy in TCRdb shows in-frame clones only, minus some. The V and J calls and clone size are taken from that table; D and trimming were inferred from the DNA. The table includes some 58,000 clones, 83% detected once. Seattle participants joined during active infection and were tracked over time.

The sample comprised peripheral blood. This chain connects TRBV15 to TRBJ1-1, with 9 bases lining up with TRBD1. The clonotype was recovered from a man aged 50-60 years with COVID-19, enrolled during active disease. Written as DNA, the CDR3 is TGTGCCACCAGCAAACCCCCCGGACAGGGGAAGACTGAAGCTTTCTTT. Translation gives CATSKPPGQGKTEAFF.